The 8 T cell receptor beta chains below come from one sample, sequenced in a study of T cells in women clearing cervical HPV infection. The assay was immunoSEQ multiplex PCR, and TCRdb's table has in-frame clones only and misses some. The record lists 7,500 to 9,500 clones, of which the ten most abundant hold roughly 8%. Sequenced sample: blood buffy coat. Receptors originate from a woman between 18 and 69 years old with a cervical HPV16 infection that either progressed to CIN3+ or cleared (not recorded which).

A note on this clone: The read is 3 residues too short to cover the CDR3 end, so that end is filled in from the germline J gene. V and J are TRBV5-1 and TRBJ1-1; possible D gene TRBD1, 5 bases. Germline lookup yields CDR1 SGHRS and CDR2 YFSETQ. The CDR3 has 15 amino acids. V lost 0 bases, J lost 5 bases, and 14 bases lay in between. CDR3 amino acids: CASSLEGSGGTEAFF. CDR3 bases read: TGCGCCAGCAGCTTGGAGGGCAGTGGGGGGACTGAA.

For this clone: The read finishes 3 residues shy of the CDR3 end, and the germline J gene is used to complete it. The chain combines TRBV2 with TRBJ1-1, with D perhaps matching TRBD1 (6 bases). Germline V gene sequence: CDR1 SNHLY, CDR2 FYNNEI. This CDR3 spans 10 amino acids. CDR3 bases read: TGTGCCAGCAGGGGGACAACA. This translates into CASRGTT. The whole CDR3 region reads CASRGTTAFF.

Worth noting for this clone: The read ends 3 residues early relative to the CDR3; the germline J gene fills the gap. V usage is TRBV7-3 and J usage is TRBJ1-2, with TRBD1 matching over 9 bases. This CDR3 comprises 16 residues. Looked up from germline, CDR1 is SGHTA and CDR2 is FQGTGA. The CDR3 sequence: CASSLLPGQGPYDYTF. CDR3 DNA (partial): TGTGCCAGCAGCTTACTCCCGGGACAGGGCCCCTACGAC.

This clone shows up as medium-sized by frequency. The CDR3 goes on 3 residues after the read ends, and that part is filled in from the germline J gene. This chain connects TRBV15 to TRBJ1-2, with D perhaps TRBD1 (5 bases). Germline CDR1 and CDR2: LNHNV and YYDKDF (reference sequence). The germline V and J ends were trimmed by 8 bases and 5 bases, with 18 bases remaining between them. There are 14 residues in the CDR3. The part of the CDR3 DNA that was read is TGTGCCACCCGATACGGGGGGGACCCTTATGGC. Protein: CATRYGGDPYG. The full-length CDR3 reads as CATRYGGDPYGYTF.

Measured by frequency, this clone is medium-sized (0.01 to 0.1%). The read is 3 residues too short to cover the CDR3 end, so that end is filled in from the germline J gene. V usage is TRBV6-2 or TRBV6-3 and J usage is TRBJ2-5; D is ambiguous. Trimming took 0 bases from V and 5 from J, leaving 10 bases between them. The CDR3 runs to 14 residues. Germline V CDR1 and CDR2: MNHEY, SVGEGT. The CDR3 DNA, read in part, is TGTGCCAGCAGTTACTCCGGAGTAGGGGAGACC. Its translation is CASSYSGVGET. The complete CDR3 protein is CASSYSGVGETQYF.

Remarks on this clone: From the germline J gene comes the end of the CDR3, since the read stops 3 residues before it. The chain has TRBV20-1 and TRBJ1-1, with 7 bases lining up with TRBD1. J gave up 3 bases and V 0 bases, and 7 bases lay outside the gene matches. Germline CDR1 reads DFQATT; CDR2 reads SNEGSKA (reference sequence). The CDR3 length is 15 residues. The sequenced CDR3 bases are TGCAGTGCTAGAGACAGACAGGGAATGGACACTGAA. As protein: CSARDRQGMDTE. In full, the CDR3 is CSARDRQGMDTEAFF.

Considering frequency, this clone is medium-sized (0.01 to 0.1%). Read sequence stops 3 residues before the CDR3 end, and the germline J gene provides the missing end. The chain carries TRBV9 and TRBJ2-2, with D unclear. The length of the CDR3 is 13 residues. Trimming removed 7 bases from V and 3 bases from J, with 10 bases in between. CDR1 is SGDLS and CDR2 is YYNGEE in the germline V gene. Partial CDR3 DNA: TGTGCCAGCGGCCGAGAGGACACCGGGGAG. Encoded protein: CASGREDTGE. The whole CDR3 region reads CASGREDTGELFF. Using reference TRBV9 and TRBJ2-2 for the parts outside the CDR3, the full variable domain is DSGVTQTPKHLITATGQRVTLRCSPRSGDLSVYWYQQSLDQGLQFLIQYYNGEERAKGNILERFSAQQFPDLHSELNLSSLELGDSALYFCASGREDTGELFFGEGSRLTVL.

Worth noting for this clone: The read finishes 3 residues shy of the CDR3 end, and the germline J gene is used to complete it. The rearrangement joins TRBV5-1 to TRBJ2-5; a weak D match, TRBD1 (6 bases). CDR3 size: 12 residues. CDR1 and CDR2 (germline): SGHRS, YFSETQ. V was shortened by 7 bases and J by 2 bases, with 9 bases between the two germline ends. The DNA read from the CDR3 is TGCGCCAGCGCTGGACAGCAAGAGACC. Protein product: CASAGQQET. The whole CDR3 is CASAGQQETQYF.